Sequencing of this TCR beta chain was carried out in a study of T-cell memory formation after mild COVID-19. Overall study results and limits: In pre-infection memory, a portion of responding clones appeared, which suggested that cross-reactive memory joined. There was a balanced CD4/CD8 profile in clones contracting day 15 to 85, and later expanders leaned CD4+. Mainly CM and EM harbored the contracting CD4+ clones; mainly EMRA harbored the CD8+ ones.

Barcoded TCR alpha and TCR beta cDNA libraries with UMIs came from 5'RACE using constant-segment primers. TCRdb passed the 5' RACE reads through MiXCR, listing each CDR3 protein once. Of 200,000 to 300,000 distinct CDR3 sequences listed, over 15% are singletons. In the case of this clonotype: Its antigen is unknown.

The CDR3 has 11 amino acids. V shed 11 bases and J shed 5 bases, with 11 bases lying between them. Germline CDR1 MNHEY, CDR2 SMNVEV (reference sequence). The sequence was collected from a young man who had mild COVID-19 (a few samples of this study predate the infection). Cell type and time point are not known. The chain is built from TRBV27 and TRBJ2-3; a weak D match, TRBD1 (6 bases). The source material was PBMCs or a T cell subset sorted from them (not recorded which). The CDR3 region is CAAKQGDTQYF. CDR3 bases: TGTGCCGCAAAACAGGGAGATACGCAGTATTTT.